This T cell receptor (beta chain) was found in a study of early T cells in non-severe SARS-CoV-2 infection. Study summary: Sequencing was performed on bulk RNA from unsorted whole blood, leaving chains unpaired. Regarding the study as a whole: Private and CD4 specificities were missed by VDJdb matching, which favored anti-spike CD8 responses.

Researchers attached unique molecular identifiers to individual cDNA molecules. TCRdb reprocessed the 5' RACE reads with MiXCR, giving one entry per CDR3 protein. The profile shows 50,000 to 65,000 distinct CDR3 sequences, roughly 21% of them singletons. Concerning this clonotype: As yet, its antigen is unknown.

The V and J ends lost 7 bases and 8 bases respectively, with 9 bases between them. There are 12 residues in the CDR3. Germline loops: CDR1 LGHDT, CDR2 YNNKEL (reference sequence). V usage is TRBV3-1 and J usage is TRBJ1-6; tentative D call: TRBD1 (5 bases). The sequence derives from an adult who was a healthcare worker with PCR-confirmed SARS-CoV-2 infection or an uninfected control (not recorded which). The source was whole blood, collected at baseline. The DNA of the CDR3 is TGTGCCAGCAATCAGGGTGATTCACCCCTCCACTTT. Translation gives CASNQGDSPLHF.